The TCR beta chain described here comes from a study of OX40 agonist ivuxolimab in advanced cancers. The study, taken as a whole, reports: Circulating CD4+ and CD8+ T cells showed clonal expansion by week 6 at 0.1 to 3.0 mg/kg.

Only in-frame clones appear in the TCRdb table, and some are missing; sequencing was by immunoSEQ multiplex PCR. The data contain 75,000 to 100,000 clones, under 95% of them singletons. The germline V gene encodes CDR1 ENHRY and CDR2 SYGVKD. V shed 4 bases and J 3 bases; nucleotides not matched to a gene: 7. The CDR3 is 16 amino acids. On this clone itself: Its antigen remains unknown.

This chain links TRBV10-3 with TRBJ2-2; 8 bases map to TRBD1. Here the sequenced sample was CD4+ or CD8+ T cells sorted from blood, taken in a trial of the OX40 agonist ivuxolimab. This receptor was obtained from an adult with an advanced solid tumor such as melanoma, head and neck, liver or kidney cancer. The CDR3 DNA is TGTGCCATCAGTGGCTTACAGGGGGGTTACACCGGGGAGCTGTTTTTT. Its translation: CAISGLQGGYTGELFF.